The table lists the clone carrying this T cell receptor beta chain with a count of one. What it recognizes is unknown. This entry comes from a study of Ad26.COV2.S vaccination and SARS-CoV-2 variants. The overall study: Donor had been placed in the Ad26.COV2.S arm of the COV1001 trial. Intramuscularly, Ad26.COV2.S was given either once or twice, 56 days apart.

The CDR3 runs 16 residues. Germline CDR1 and CDR2: SGHAT and FQNNGV. With 5 bases clipped from V and 3 bases from J, the junction kept 10 bases outside the gene matches. Study observations and caveats: Those who received the vaccine showed greater spike-specific TCR breadth than those given placebo.

Sequencing used immunoSEQ multiplex PCR; TCRdb keeps in-frame clones, though not all of them. The table lists a few hundred thousand clones, more than 75% of them singletons. The treatment is: around 19 received Ad26.COV2.S at low or high dose, single or two shots; about 5 received placebo; per-sample allocation not given. The samples were gathered on day 63 after the first injection of vaccine or placebo. An Ad26 vector that expressed Wuhan-strain SARS-CoV-2 spike constituted the vaccine. This receptor was obtained from a person aged 18-65 years who received the Ad26.COV2.S COVID-19 vaccine or a placebo. The rearrangement uses TRBV11-2 and TRBJ2-1, with 7 bases that match TRBD2. Sample: peripheral blood, taken in a trial of Ad26.COV2.S vaccine versus placebo. CDR3 loop: CASSAGLSGIYNEQFF. Written as DNA, the CDR3 is TGTGCCAGCAGCGCCGGCCTGAGCGGGATCTACAATGAGCAGTTCTTC.